The present TCR beta chain was sequenced within a study of cytomegalovirus exposure and HLA in healthy donors. Study-wide findings and caveats: The study reported that TCR beta sequences accurately predicted HLA-A and HLA-B alleles in most subjects. Donors were assumed by presence/absence analyses to have roughly uniform sequencing depth. Specific recognition of CMV antigens was confirmed in vitro for three chains (all CMV-associated).

Regarding this clone: Its antigen is as yet unknown.

PCR involved 60 Vbeta and 13 Jbeta primers. Profiling relied on immunoSEQ multiplex PCR, and the TCRdb table lists in-frame clones only, not all of them. The sample consists of roughly 120,000 clones, 73% of them appearing once. The CDR3 runs 15 residues. Trimming cost V 4 bases and J 6 bases, with 16 bases left between them. CDR1 and CDR2 (germline): MGHRA, YSYEKL. The gene calls are TRBV4-1 and TRBJ2-1; perhaps TRBD2 as D (5 bases). The TCR comes from a man aged 40-55 years in good health and CMV-seronegative. The specimen sequenced was PBMCs. This CDR3 reads CASSLGQEALNEQFF. The CDR3 DNA sequence: TGCGCCAGCAGCCTCGGGCAGGAGGCCCTCAATGAGCAGTTCTTC.